Following are 9 T cell receptor beta chains from one sample sequenced in a study of T cells in women clearing cervical HPV infection. Assay used: immunoSEQ multiplex PCR; TCRdb lists only in-frame clones, some missing. The repertoire table contains tens of thousands of clones. Sequences were obtained from blood buffy coat. The receptors here all came from a woman between 18 and 69 years old with a cervical HPV16 infection that either progressed to CIN3+ or cleared (not recorded which).

Concerning this clone itself: The CDR3 is cut off 3 residues early in the read; its end comes from the germline J gene. The chain couples TRBV12-3 or TRBV12-4 to TRBJ1-1; D is possibly TRBD1 (5 bases). The CDR3 is made up of 13 amino acids. Trimming removed 6 bases at V and 4 bases at J, with 12 bases between. The CDR3 bases that were read are TGTGCCAGCAGGGCAAGGACAAGCACTGAA. Its protein is CASRARTSTE. The full CDR3 protein is CASRARTSTEAFF.

About this clone itself: The observed sequence ends 3 residues before the CDR3 terminus, with the missing tail filled in from the germline J gene. This chain connects TRBV9 to TRBJ2-7; 9 bases agree with TRBD2. Germline V gene lookup returns CDR1 SGDLS and CDR2 YYNGEE. V lost 7 bases to trimming and J lost 3 bases; unmatched junction nucleotides: 14. The CDR3 consists of 16 residues. The part of the CDR3 DNA that was read is TGTGCCAGCGATTCGACAGCGGGACTAGCAAACTACGAG. This gives the protein CASDSTAGLANYE. Given in full, the CDR3 is CASDSTAGLANYEQYF.

Notes on this clone: The CDR3 is cut off 3 residues early in the read; its end comes from the germline J gene. V and J are TRBV20-1 and TRBJ1-6, with a possible D match to TRBD1 (6 bases). In germline, CDR1 is DFQATT, CDR2 SNEGSKA (reference sequence). CDR3 length: 16 amino acids. Trimming took 0 bases from V and 7 from J, leaving 16 bases between them. The part of the CDR3 DNA that was read is TGCAGTGCTAGAGACCAAATAGGGACACCGAATTCACCC. This codes for CSARDQIGTPNSP. The full CDR3 sequence reads CSARDQIGTPNSPLHF.

Note on this clone: The read halts 3 residues ahead of the CDR3 end, with the missing end drawn from the germline J gene. The chain carries TRBV4-2 and TRBJ2-1; 10 nucleotides match TRBD2. V was pared by 1 base and J by 5 bases, with 5 bases of the junction left unmatched. CDR1 is LGHNA and CDR2 is YNFKEQ in the germline V gene. There are 16 residues in the CDR3. The CDR3 reads CASSQVSLAGDNEQFF. The CDR3 DNA, read in part, is TGTGCCAGCAGCCAAGTATCCCTAGCGGGGGACAATGAG.

The part of the CDR3 DNA that was read is TGTGCCAGCAGTTCCGCAGGGACTGGGGCCAACGTC. The encoded protein is CASSSAGTGANV. The full-length CDR3 reads as CASSSAGTGANVLTF. This chain uses TRBV6-2 or TRBV6-3 with TRBJ2-6; a weak D match, TRBD1 (5 bases). The read terminates 3 residues ahead of where the CDR3 ends, so the germline J gene completes it. With 4 bases removed from V and 2 bases from J, the gap between germline ends came to 9 bases. The germline V gene encodes CDR1 MNHEY and CDR2 SVGEGT. This CDR3 has 15 residues.

With regard to this clone: From the germline J gene comes the end of the CDR3, since the read stops 3 residues before it. The chain has TRBV7-2 and TRBJ1-1; 7 positions agree with TRBD1. Looked up from germline, CDR1 is SGHTA and CDR2 is FQGNSA. CDR3 length equals 13 residues. Trimming at V came to 1 base and at J to 7 bases, leaving 3 bases not matched to a gene. Incomplete CDR3 DNA: TGTGCCAGCAGCTTAGTCAGGACAGGTGAA. It specifies CASSLVRTGE. The whole CDR3 protein reads CASSLVRTGEAFF.

In regard to this clone: The CDR3 end falls 3 residues outside the read, so it is completed with the germline J gene. The chain uses TRBV7-2 and TRBJ2-2; D remains unclear. Per germline, CDR1 SGHTA and CDR2 FQGNSA. The CDR3 contains 15 residues. V was trimmed by 6 bases and J by 0 bases, leaving 11 bases between them. The DNA read from the CDR3 is TGTGCCAGCAGGGGCTTCCGAGCGAACACCGGGGAG. Translation gives CASRGFRANTGE. The full CDR3 sequence reads CASRGFRANTGELFF.

About this clone itself: The sequenced fragment ends 3 residues before the CDR3 boundary, so the rest is inferred from the germline J gene. This chain links TRBV5-1 with TRBJ2-1, with D possibly being TRBD2 (5 bases). The CDR3 consists of 13 residues. V was pared by 3 bases and J by 5 bases, with 9 bases between. CDR1 and CDR2 (germline): SGHRS, YFSETQ. The CDR3 protein is CASSSSGHNEQFF. The part of the CDR3 DNA that was read is TGCGCCAGCAGCTCGAGCGGCCACAATGAG.

Comment on this clone: With the read ending 3 residues before the CDR3 end, the germline J gene is used to fill in that end. V and J are TRBV6-2 or TRBV6-3 and TRBJ2-5; 10 bases align to TRBD1. CDR3 length: 16 residues. From germline, CDR1 is MNHEY and CDR2 SVGEGT. V gave up 2 bases and J gave up 5 bases; unmatched junction bases: 8. The sequenced part of the CDR3 DNA is TGTGCCAGCAGTTACCCGAGACAGGGGGCTTGGGAGACC. Its translation: CASSYPRQGAWET. In full, the CDR3 reads CASSYPRQGAWETQYF.